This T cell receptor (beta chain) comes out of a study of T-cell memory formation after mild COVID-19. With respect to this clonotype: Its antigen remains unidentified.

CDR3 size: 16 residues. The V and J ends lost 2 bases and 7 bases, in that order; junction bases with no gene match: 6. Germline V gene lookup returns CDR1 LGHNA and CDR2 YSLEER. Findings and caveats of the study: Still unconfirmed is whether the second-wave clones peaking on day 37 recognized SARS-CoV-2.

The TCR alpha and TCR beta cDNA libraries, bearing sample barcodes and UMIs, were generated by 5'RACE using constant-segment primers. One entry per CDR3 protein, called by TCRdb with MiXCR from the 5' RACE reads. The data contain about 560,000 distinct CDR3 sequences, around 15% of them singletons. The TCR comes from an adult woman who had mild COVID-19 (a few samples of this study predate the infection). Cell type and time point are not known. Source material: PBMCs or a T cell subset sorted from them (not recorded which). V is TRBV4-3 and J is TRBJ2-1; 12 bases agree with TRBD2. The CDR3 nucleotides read TGCGCCAGCAGCCAATTCCTAGCGGGAGGGAGAAATGAGCAGTTCTTC. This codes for CASSQFLAGGRNEQFF.